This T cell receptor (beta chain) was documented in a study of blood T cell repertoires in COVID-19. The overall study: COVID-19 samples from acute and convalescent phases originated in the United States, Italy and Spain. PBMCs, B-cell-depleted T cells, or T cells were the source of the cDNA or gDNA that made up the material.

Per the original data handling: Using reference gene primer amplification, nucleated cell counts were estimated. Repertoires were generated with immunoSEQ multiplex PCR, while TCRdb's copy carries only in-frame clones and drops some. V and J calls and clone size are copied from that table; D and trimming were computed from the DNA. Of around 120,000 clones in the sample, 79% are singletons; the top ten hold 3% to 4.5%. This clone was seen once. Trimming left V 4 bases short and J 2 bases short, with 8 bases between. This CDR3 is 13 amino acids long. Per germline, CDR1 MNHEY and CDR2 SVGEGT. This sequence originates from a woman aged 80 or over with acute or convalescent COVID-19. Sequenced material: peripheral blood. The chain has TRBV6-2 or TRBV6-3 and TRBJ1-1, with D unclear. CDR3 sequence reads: CASSFLANTEAFF. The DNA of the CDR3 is TGTGCCAGCAGTTTTTTGGCTAACACTGAAGCTTTCTTT.